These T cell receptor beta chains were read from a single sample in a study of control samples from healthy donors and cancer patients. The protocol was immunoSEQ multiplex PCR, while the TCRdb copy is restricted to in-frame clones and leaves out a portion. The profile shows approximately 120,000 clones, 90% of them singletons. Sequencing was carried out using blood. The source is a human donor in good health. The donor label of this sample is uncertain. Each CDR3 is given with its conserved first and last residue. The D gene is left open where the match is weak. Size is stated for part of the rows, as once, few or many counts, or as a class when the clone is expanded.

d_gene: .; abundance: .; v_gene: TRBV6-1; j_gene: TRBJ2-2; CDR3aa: CASSEDPYRSGVNTGELFF; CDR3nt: TGTGCCAGCAGTGAAGATCCGTATCGTTCGGGGGTTAACACCGGGGAGCTGTTTTTT
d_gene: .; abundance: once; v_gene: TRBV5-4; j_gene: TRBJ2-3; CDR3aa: CASSAHGRPDTQYF; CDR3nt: TGTGCCAGCAGCGCCCATGGGAGACCAGATACGCAGTATTTT
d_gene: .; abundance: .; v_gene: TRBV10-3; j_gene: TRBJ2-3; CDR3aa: CAISEGGSDTQYF; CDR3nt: TGTGCCATCAGTGAGGGGGGATCGGATACGCAGTATTTT
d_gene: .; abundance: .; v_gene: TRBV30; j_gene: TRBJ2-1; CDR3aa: CAWSVWGAYNEQFF; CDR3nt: TGTGCCTGGAGTGTATGGGGGGCATACAATGAGCAGTTCTTC
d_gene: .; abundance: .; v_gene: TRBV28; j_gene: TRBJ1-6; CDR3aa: CATWGPAGENSPLHF; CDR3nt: TGTGCCACTTGGGGACCGGCAGGGGAGAATTCACCCCTCCACTTT
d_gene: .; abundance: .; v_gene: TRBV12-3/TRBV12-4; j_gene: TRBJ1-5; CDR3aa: CASSLGDGQPQHF; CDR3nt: TGTGCCAGCAGCCTAGGGGACGGTCAGCCCCAGCATTTT
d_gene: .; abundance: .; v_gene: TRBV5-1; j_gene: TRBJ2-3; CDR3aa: CASSPADPGRGSDTQYF; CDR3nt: TGCGCCAGCAGCCCGGCGGATCCAGGTCGGGGCTCAGATACGCAGTATTTT
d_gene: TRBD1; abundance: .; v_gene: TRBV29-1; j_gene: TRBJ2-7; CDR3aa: CSVGQVSYEQYF; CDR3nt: TGCAGCGTCGGACAGGTCTCCTACGAGCAGTACTTC
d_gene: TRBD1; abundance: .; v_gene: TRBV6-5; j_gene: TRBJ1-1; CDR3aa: CASSAQGVNTEAFF; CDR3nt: TGTGCCAGCAGCGCACAGGGGGTGAACACTGAAGCTTTCTTT
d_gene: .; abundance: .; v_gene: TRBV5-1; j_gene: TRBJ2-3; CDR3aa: CASSFTETADTQYF; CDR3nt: TGCGCCAGCAGCTTCACGGAAACGGCAGATACGCAGTATTTT
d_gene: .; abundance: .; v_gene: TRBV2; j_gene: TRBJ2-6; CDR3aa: CASSRLIFVLRDRLRSGANVLTF; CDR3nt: TGTGCCAGCAGTCGTCTTATCTTCGTACTTAGGGACCGTCTTCGCTCTGGGGCCAACGTCCTGACTTTC
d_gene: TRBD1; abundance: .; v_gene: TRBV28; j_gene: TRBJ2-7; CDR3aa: CASIPGQTYEQYF; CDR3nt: TGTGCCAGCATCCCGGGACAGACCTACGAGCAGTACTTC
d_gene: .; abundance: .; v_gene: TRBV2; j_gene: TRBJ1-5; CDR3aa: CASRHRVDQPQHF; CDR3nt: TGTGCCAGCAGGCACAGGGTTGATCAGCCCCAGCATTTT
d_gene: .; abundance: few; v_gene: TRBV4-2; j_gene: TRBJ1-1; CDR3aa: CASSLSRDLREAFF; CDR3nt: TGTGCCAGCAGCCTTTCTAGGGATCTGAGGGAAGCTTTCTTT
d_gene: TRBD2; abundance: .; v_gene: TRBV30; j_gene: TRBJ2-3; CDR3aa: CAWSFTGTSGGFSDTQYF; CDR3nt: TGTGCCTGGAGTTTTACCGGGACTAGCGGGGGGTTTTCAGATACGCAGTATTTT
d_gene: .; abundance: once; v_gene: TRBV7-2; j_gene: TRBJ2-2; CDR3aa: CASSLAASTGELFF; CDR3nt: TGTGCCAGCAGCTTAGCGGCTAGTACCGGGGAGCTGTTTTTT
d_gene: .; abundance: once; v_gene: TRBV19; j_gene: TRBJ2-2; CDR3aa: CASNKGWTGELFF; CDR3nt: TGTGCCAGTAATAAGGGGTGGACCGGGGAGCTGTTTTTT
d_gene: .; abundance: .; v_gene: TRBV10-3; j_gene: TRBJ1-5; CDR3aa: CAISEFQPRGKNQPQHF; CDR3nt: TGTGCCATCAGTGAGTTTCAACCTAGGGGGAAAAATCAGCCCCAGCATTTT
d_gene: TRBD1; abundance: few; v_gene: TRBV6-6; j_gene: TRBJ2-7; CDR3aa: CASSYEGQGSYEQYF; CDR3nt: TGTGCCAGCAGTTACGAGGGACAGGGCTCCTACGAGCAGTACTTC
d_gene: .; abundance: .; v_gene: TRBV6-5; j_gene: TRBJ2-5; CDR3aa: CASTRGGGRLETQYF; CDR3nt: TGTGCCAGCACTCGAGGGGGGGGGCGCCTGGAGACCCAGTACTTC
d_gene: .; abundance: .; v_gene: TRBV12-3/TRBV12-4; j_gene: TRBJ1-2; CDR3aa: CASRPGTHYGYTF; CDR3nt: TGTGCCAGCAGACCCGGGACACACTATGGCTACACCTTC
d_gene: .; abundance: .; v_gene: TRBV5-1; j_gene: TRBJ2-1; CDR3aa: CASSLDSAYNEQFF; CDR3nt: TGCGCCAGCAGCTTGGACAGTGCCTACAATGAGCAGTTCTTC
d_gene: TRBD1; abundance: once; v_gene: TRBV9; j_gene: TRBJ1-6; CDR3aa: CASTRLGQWGLNSPLHF; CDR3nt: TGTGCCAGCACCCGTCTGGGACAGTGGGGCCTGAATTCACCCCTCCACTTT
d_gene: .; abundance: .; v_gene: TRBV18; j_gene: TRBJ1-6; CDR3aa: CASSFNTWSYNSPLHF; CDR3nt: TGTGCCAGCTCTTTCAATACATGGTCCTATAATTCACCCCTCCACTTT
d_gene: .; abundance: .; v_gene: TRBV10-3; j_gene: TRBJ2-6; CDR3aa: CAIPAGSGANVLTF; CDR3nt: TGTGCCATCCCTGCAGGGTCTGGGGCCAACGTCCTGACTTTC
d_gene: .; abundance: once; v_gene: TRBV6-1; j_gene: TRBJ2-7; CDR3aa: CASSEAGGQAYEQYF; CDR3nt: TGTGCCAGCAGTGAAGCAGGGGGGCAGGCCTACGAGCAGTACTTC
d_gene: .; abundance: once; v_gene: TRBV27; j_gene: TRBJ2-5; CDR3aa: CASSLSRRVGETQYF; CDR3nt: TGTGCCAGCAGTTTATCGAGGAGGGTTGGAGAGACCCAGTACTTC
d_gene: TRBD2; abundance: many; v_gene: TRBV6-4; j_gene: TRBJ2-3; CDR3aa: CASSDLSGGATDTQYF; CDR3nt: TGTGCCAGCAGTGACCTTAGCGGGGGTGCCACAGATACGCAGTATTTT
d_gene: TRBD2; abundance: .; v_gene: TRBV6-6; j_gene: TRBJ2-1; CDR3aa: CASRRKLAGNEQFF; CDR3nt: TGTGCCAGCAGAAGGAAACTAGCGGGGAATGAGCAGTTCTTC
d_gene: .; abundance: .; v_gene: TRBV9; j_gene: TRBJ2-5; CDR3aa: CASSVDAGPYQETQYF; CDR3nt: TGTGCCAGCAGCGTCGATGCGGGGCCGTACCAAGAGACCCAGTACTTC
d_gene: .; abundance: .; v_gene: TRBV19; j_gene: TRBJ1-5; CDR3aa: CASSYGNSNQPQHF; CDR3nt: TGTGCCAGTAGTTATGGGAATAGCAATCAGCCCCAGCATTTT
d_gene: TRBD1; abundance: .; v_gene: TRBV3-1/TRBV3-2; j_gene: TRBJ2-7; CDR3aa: CASSRGQPYEQYF; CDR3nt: TGTGCCAGCAGCCGGGGACAGCCCTACGAGCAGTACTTC
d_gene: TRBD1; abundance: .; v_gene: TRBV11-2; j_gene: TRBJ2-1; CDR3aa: CASSPTGGSYNEQFF; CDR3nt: TGTGCCAGCAGCCCGACAGGGGGCTCCTACAATGAGCAGTTCTTC
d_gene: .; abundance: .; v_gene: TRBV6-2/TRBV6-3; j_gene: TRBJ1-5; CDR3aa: CASSSPRDVIQPQHF; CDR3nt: TGTGCCAGCAGTTCACCCAGGGATGTAATTCAGCCCCAGCATTTT
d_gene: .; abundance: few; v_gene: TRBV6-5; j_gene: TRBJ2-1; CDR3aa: CASLGRGGLNEQFF; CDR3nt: TGTGCCAGCCTAGGAAGGGGGGGCCTCAATGAGCAGTTCTTC
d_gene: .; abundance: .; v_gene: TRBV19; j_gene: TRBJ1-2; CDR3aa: CASKDRHYGYTF; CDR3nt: TGTGCCAGTAAAGATCGGCACTATGGCTACACCTTC
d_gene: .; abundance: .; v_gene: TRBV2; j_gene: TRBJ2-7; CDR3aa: CASSERGPSGEQYF; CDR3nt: TGTGCCAGCAGTGAAAGAGGTCCCTCCGGCGAGCAGTACTTC
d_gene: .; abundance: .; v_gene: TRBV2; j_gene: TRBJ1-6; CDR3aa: CASSEALTASPLHF; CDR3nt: TGTGCCAGCAGTGAAGCGCTCACGGCCTCACCCCTCCACTTT
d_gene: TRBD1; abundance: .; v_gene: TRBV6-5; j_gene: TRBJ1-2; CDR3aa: CASRSGGLRGGYTF; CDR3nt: TGTGCCAGCAGATCAGGGGGTCTCCGCGGTGGCTACACCTTC
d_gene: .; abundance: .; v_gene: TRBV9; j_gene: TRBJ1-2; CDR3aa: CASSPRSPYYGYTF; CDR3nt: TGTGCCAGCAGCCCCCGTTCCCCATACTATGGCTACACCTTC
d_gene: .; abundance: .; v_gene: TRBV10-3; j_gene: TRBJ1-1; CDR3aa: CAIRAGADTEAFF; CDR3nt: TGTGCCATCAGGGCGGGGGCAGACACTGAAGCTTTCTTT
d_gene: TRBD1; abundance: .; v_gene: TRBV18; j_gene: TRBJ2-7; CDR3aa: CASCAGTGGYEQYF; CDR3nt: TGTGCCAGCTGTGCCGGGACAGGGGGCTACGAGCAGTACTTC
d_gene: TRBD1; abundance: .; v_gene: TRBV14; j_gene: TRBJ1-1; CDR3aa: CASSQERQGNTEAFF; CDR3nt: TGTGCCAGCAGCCAAGAAAGACAGGGCAACACTGAAGCTTTCTTT
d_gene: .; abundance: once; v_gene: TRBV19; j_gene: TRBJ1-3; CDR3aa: CASIGSRSGNTIYF; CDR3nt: TGTGCCAGTATTGGGTCTCGCTCTGGAAACACCATATATTTT
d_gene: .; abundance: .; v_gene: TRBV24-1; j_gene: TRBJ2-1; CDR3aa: CATSDFLPWGTYNEQFF; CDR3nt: TGTGCCACCAGTGATTTTCTTCCGTGGGGGACCTACAATGAGCAGTTCTTC
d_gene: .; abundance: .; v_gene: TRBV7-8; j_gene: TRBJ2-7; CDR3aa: CASSQDYEQYF; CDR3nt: TGTGCCAGCAGCCAAGACTACGAGCAGTACTTC
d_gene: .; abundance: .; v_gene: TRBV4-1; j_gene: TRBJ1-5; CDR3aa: CASSLNGGRDQPQHF; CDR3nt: TGCGCCAGCAGCCTTAACGGGGGGCGAGATCAGCCCCAGCATTTT
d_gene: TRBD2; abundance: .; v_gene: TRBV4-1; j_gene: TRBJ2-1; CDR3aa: CASSPGLAGENEQFF; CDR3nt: TGCGCCAGCAGCCCGGGACTAGCGGGGGAGAATGAGCAGTTCTTC
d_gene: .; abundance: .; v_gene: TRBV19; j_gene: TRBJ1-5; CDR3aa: CASSIASSYSNQPQHF; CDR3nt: TGTGCCAGTAGTATAGCGTCAAGCTATAGCAATCAGCCCCAGCATTTT
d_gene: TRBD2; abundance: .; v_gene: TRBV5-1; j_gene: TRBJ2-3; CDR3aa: CASSLQRGGLDTQYF; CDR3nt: TGCGCCAGCAGCTTGCAGCGGGGGGGCCTAGATACGCAGTATTTT
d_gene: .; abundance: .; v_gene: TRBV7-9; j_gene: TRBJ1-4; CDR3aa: CASSLEGRANEKLFF; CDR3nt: TGTGCCAGCAGCTTAGAGGGAAGGGCTAATGAAAAACTGTTTTTT
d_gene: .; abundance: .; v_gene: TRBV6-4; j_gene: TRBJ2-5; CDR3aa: CASSVKEWTHQETQYF; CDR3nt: TGTGCCAGCAGTGTTAAGGAGTGGACTCACCAAGAGACCCAGTACTTC
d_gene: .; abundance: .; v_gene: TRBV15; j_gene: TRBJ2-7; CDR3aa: CATSRDLFYEQYF; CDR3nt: TGCGCCACCAGCCGAGATCTTTTTTACGAGCAGTACTTC